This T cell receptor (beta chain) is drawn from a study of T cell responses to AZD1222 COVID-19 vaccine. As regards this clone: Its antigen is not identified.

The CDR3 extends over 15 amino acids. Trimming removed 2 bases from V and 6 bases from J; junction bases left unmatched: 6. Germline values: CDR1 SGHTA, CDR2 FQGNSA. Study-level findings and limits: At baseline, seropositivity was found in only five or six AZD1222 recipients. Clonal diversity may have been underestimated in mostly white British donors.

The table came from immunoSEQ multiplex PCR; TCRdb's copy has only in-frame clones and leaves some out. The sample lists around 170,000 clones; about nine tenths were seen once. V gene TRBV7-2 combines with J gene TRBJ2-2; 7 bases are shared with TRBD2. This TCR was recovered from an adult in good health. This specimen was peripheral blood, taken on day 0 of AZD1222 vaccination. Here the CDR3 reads CASSLFRLAPGELFF. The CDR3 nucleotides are TGTGCCAGCAGCTTATTTCGACTAGCCCCCGGGGAGCTGTTTTTT. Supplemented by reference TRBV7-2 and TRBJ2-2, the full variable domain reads GAGVSQSPSNKVTEKGKDVELRCDPISGHTALYWYRQSLGQGLEFLIYFQGNSAPDKSGLPSDRFSAERTGGSVSTLTIQRTQQEDSAVYLCASSLFRLAPGELFFGEGSRLTVL.